A single sample is the source of the 22 T cell receptor beta chains below, sequenced in a study of T cell responses to AZD1222 COVID-19 vaccine. The method was immunoSEQ multiplex PCR; TCRdb's version includes in-frame clones alone and lacks a portion of them. In the table there are around 140,000 clones, over 75% of which are singletons. The sequencing here drew on peripheral blood, taken 28 days after the second dose of the MenACWY control vaccine. The receptor source for this set is an adult who received the MenACWY meningococcal vaccine as a control.

V is TRBV15 and J is TRBJ2-5; D is uncertain. The CDR3 is 15 residues long. The germline V gene has CDR1 LNHNV and CDR2 YYDKDF (reference sequence). Trimming removed 0 bases at V and 6 bases at J, with 14 bases between. The CDR3 DNA sequence: TGTGCCACCAGCAGAGATGTGGGTGGGGAACAGACCCAGTACTTC. It translates to CATSRDVGGEQTQYF.

V gene TRBV28 combines with J gene TRBJ2-3, with D tentatively TRBD2 (5 bases). The CDR3 runs 15 residues. Trimming removed 4 bases from V and 4 bases from J, with 15 bases in between. Germline-derived CDR1 and CDR2 are MDHEN and SYDVKM. CDR3 DNA: TGTGCCAGCAGTTCCCCGACACTAGGAGCAGATACGCAGTATTTT. Its translation is CASSSPTLGADTQYF.

This chain uses TRBV5-1 with TRBJ1-1, with no clear D. Germline loops: CDR1 SGHRS, CDR2 YFSETQ. Trimming stripped 1 base from V and 3 bases from J, with 22 bases between. The CDR3 is made up of 18 amino acids. CDR3 sequence: CASSLLGGSGGWDTEAFF. CDR3 bases: TGCGCCAGCAGCTTGCTTGGCGGGTCGGGAGGTTGGGACACTGAAGCTTTCTTT.

The chain couples TRBV19 to TRBJ2-7; TRBD2 is a possible D gene (5 bases). CDR1 and CDR2 from the germline V gene are LNHDA and SQIVND (reference sequence). Trimming took off 4 bases at V and 0 bases at J, with 13 bases between the two ends. This CDR3 is built from 15 residues. As DNA, the CDR3 is TGTGCCAGTAGTACCTCCCTAGGACTCTCCTACGAGCAGTACTTC. Translation: CASSTSLGLSYEQYF.

V and J are TRBV6-1 and TRBJ2-2, with D possibly being TRBD1 or TRBD2 (5 bases each). From germline, CDR1 is MNHNS and CDR2 SASEGT. Trimming took 3 bases from V and 5 from J, leaving 10 bases between them. The length of the CDR3 is 14 residues. The CDR3 region has the DNA TGTGCCAGCAGTGAGGGACCGTATACCGGGGAGCTGTTTTTT. Encoded protein: CASSEGPYTGELFF.

This clone was observed a few times. The chain has TRBV7-9 and TRBJ1-2; no clear D gene. The germline CDR1 and CDR2 sequences are SEHNR and FQNEAQ (reference sequence). This CDR3 is built from 15 residues. Trimming pared 3 bases from V and 4 bases from J, leaving 15 bases between. CDR3 DNA sequence: TGTGCCAGCAGCTTGAATCGGGAAGGGCTCTATGGCTACACCTTC. Its protein is CASSLNREGLYGYTF.

The rearrangement uses TRBV6-6 and TRBJ2-7; the D gene is possibly TRBD2 (5 bases). CDR3 size: 13 residues. V was cut by 6 bases and J by 0 bases, with 9 bases left in between. Germline V CDR1 and CDR2: MNHNY, SVGAGI (reference sequence). The CDR3, as DNA: TGTGCCAGCAGGTCCAGCGGCTCCTACGAGCAGTACTTC. It is translated as CASRSSGSYEQYF.

The chain joins TRBV4-3 to TRBJ2-3; D perhaps matches TRBD2 (5 bases). CDR3 size: 15 residues. The ends were cut back, 2 bases at V and 2 bases at J, with 11 bases in the middle. Per the germline V gene, CDR1 is LGHNA and CDR2 is YSLEER. The CDR3 DNA is TGCGCCAGCAGCCAACACCCCGGGATCACAGATACGCAGTATTTT. Protein sequence: CASSQHPGITDTQYF.

The chain carries TRBV5-4 and TRBJ2-5, with D possibly being TRBD2 (6 bases). Germline loops: CDR1 SGHNT, CDR2 YYREEE (reference sequence). The CDR3 length is 12 residues. The ends were cut back, 7 bases at V and 1 base at J, with 8 bases in the middle. The CDR3 region has the DNA TGTGCCAGCCGGGGGACCCAAGAGACCCAGTACTTC. Encoded protein: CASRGTQETQYF.

This chain uses TRBV19 with TRBJ2-5, with D hard to call. This CDR3 has 15 residues. V lost 6 bases and J 9 bases, leaving 23 bases between the germline ends. CDR1 is LNHDA and CDR2 is SQIVND in the germline V gene (reference sequence). This CDR3 is CASSGRAPQATAQYF. In DNA form, the CDR3 reads TGTGCCAGTAGCGGACGGGCCCCTCAAGCTACGGCCCAGTACTTC. The full variable domain, in which reference TRBV19 and TRBJ2-5 provide the parts outside the CDR3, is DGGITQSPKYLFRKEGQNVTLSCEQNLNHDAMYWYRQDPGQGLRLIYYSQIVNDFQKGDIAEGYSVSREKKESFPLTVTSAQKNPTAFYLCASSGRAPQATAQYFGPGTRLLVL.

The rearrangement uses TRBV3-1 (or the pseudogene TRBV3-2) and TRBJ2-1; 9 positions match TRBD2. CDR3 size: 15 residues. Trimming took 5 bases from V and 9 from J; bases not matched to a gene: 11. Germline V gene lookup returns CDR1 LGHDT and CDR2 YNNKEL (reference sequence). The CDR3 is CASSSIAGGQPEQFF. As DNA, the CDR3 is TGTGCCAGCAGCTCAATCGCGGGAGGGCAGCCTGAGCAGTTCTTC.

The chain is built from TRBV11-3 and TRBJ2-5, with D possibly TRBD2 on 5 matching bases. The CDR3 is 15 residues long. V was trimmed by 5 bases and J by 4 bases, leaving 17 bases between them. The germline V gene encodes CDR1 SGHNT and CDR2 YENEEA. The CDR3 bases are TGTGCCAGCAGCCCAAATTGGGGAGCGAGAGAGACCCAGTACTTC. As protein: CASSPNWGARETQYF. Drawing the rest from reference TRBV11-3 and TRBJ2-5, the complete variable domain is EAGVVQSPRYKIIEKKQPVAFWCNPISGHNTLYWYLQNLGQGPELLIRYENEEAVDDSQLPKDRFSAERLKGVDSTLKIQPAELGDSAVYLCASSPNWGARETQYFGPGTRLLVL.

The chain carries TRBV5-6 and TRBJ2-5, with D possibly matching TRBD2 (6 bases). Trimming pared 1 base from V and 3 bases from J, leaving 10 bases between. From germline, CDR1 is SGHDT and CDR2 YYEEEE. CDR3 length equals 14 residues. CDR3 sequence: CASSLLGGEETQYF. DNA for the CDR3: TGTGCCAGCAGCTTGCTTGGCGGGGAAGAGACCCAGTACTTC.

In this sample, this clone turned up a few times. V is TRBV29-1 and J is TRBJ2-1; 9 nucleotides match TRBD2. The junction had 10 bases not matched to a gene; V was cut back by 4 bases and J by 12 bases. The CDR3 extends over 13 amino acids. Germline V gene sequence: CDR1 SQVTM, CDR2 ANQGSEA. CDR3 loop: CSVASGASRGQFF. For the CDR3, the DNA is TGCAGCGTTGCTAGCGGGGCCTCGAGGGGGCAGTTCTTC.

The CDR3, as DNA: TGTGCCTGGAGTGTACGGGACGCAGCTTTCTTT. This sequence encodes CAWSVRDAAFF. The J gene is TRBJ1-1, the V gene TRBV30, with a possible D match to TRBD1 (5 bases). Trimming cost V 0 bases and J 10 bases, with 9 bases left between them. Germline assignment: CDR1 GTSNPN and CDR2 SVGIG (reference sequence). This CDR3 spans 11 amino acids.

The CDR3 DNA sequence: TGTGCCAGTAGTCCCTCTGGGGCCAACGTCCTGACTTTC. Translating it yields CASSPSGANVLTF. The V call is TRBV19, the J call TRBJ2-6; no clear D. The germline V and J ends were trimmed by 5 bases and 0 bases, with 2 bases remaining between them. Germline loops: CDR1 LNHDA, CDR2 SQIVND (reference sequence). The CDR3 spans 13 residues.

The genes are TRBV7-9 and TRBJ1-1; 11 bases are a match to TRBD1. The CDR3 sequence is 15 residues long. The germline gives CDR1 SEHNR, CDR2 FQNEAQ (reference sequence). After removal of 0 bases from V and 6 bases from J, the junction contained 3 bases not matched to a gene. CDR3: CASSLAPDRGPEAFF. Written as DNA, the CDR3 is TGTGCCAGCAGCTTAGCGCCGGACAGGGGGCCTGAAGCTTTCTTT. The variable domain in full, with the rest retrieved from reference TRBV7-9 and TRBJ1-1, is DTGVSQNPRHKITKRGQNVTFRCDPISEHNRLYWYRQTLGQGPEFLTYFQNEAQLEKSRLLSDRFSAERPKGSFSTLEIQRTEQGDSAMYLCASSLAPDRGPEAFFGQGTRLTVV.

The chain employs TRBV6-4 and TRBJ2-3; 10 bases map to TRBD2. V was pared by 2 bases and J by 2 bases, with 1 base of the junction left unmatched. Germline V lookup: CDR1 MRHNA, CDR2 SNTAGT. The CDR3 is 15 amino acids. The CDR3 DNA is TGTGCCAGCAGTGACAGCGGGGGGGCCACAGATACGCAGTATTTT. Amino acid sequence: CASSDSGGATDTQYF.

The chain couples TRBV7-9 to TRBJ2-1, with TRBD1 identical over 8 bases. This CDR3 contains 15 residues. Germline V gives CDR1 SEHNR, CDR2 FQNEAQ (reference sequence). V shed 5 bases, J shed 0 bases, and the junction held 3 bases outside the gene matches. The CDR3 bases are TGTGCCAGCAGCCGACAGGGGAACTCCTACAATGAGCAGTTCTTC. Protein: CASSRQGNSYNEQFF. Full variable domain (missing parts from reference TRBV7-9 and TRBJ2-1): DTGVSQNPRHKITKRGQNVTFRCDPISEHNRLYWYRQTLGQGPEFLTYFQNEAQLEKSRLLSDRFSAERPKGSFSTLEIQRTEQGDSAMYLCASSRQGNSYNEQFFGPGTRLTVL.

DNA for the CDR3: TGTGCCAGCAGCTCTCTAAAGGGGAACACTGAAGCTTTCTTT. This translates into CASSSLKGNTEAFF. The chain joins TRBV11-2 to TRBJ1-1; unclear D gene. The germline V and J ends were trimmed by 4 bases and 1 base, with 10 bases remaining between them. This CDR3 comprises 14 residues. The germline CDR1 and CDR2 sequences are SGHAT and FQNNGV.

This clone was picked up a small number of times. The chain has TRBV19 and TRBJ2-7; possibly TRBD2 for D (6 bases). There are 16 residues in the CDR3. Germline CDR1 LNHDA, CDR2 SQIVND (reference sequence). The V and J ends lost 3 bases and 7 bases respectively, with 22 bases between them. CDR3 coding DNA: TGTGCCAGTAGTATTGGTATCGGGACTGGGGGGTTGGAGCAGTACTTC. Its translation is CASSIGIGTGGLEQYF.

CDR3 loop: CASGGYNEQFF. The CDR3 DNA follows: TGTGCCAGCGGGGGTTACAATGAGCAGTTCTTC. The rearrangement links TRBV2 to TRBJ2-1; D tentatively fits TRBD1 or TRBD2 (5 bases each). From germline, CDR1 is SNHLY and CDR2 FYNNEI. The CDR3 has 11 residues. V lost 8 bases to trimming and J lost 4 bases, with 6 bases between them.